One and the same sample provided the 26 T cell receptor beta chains below, sequenced in a study of T cell responses to AZD1222 COVID-19 vaccine. Some clones are missing from TCRdb's copy, which holds only in-frame ones; the method was immunoSEQ multiplex PCR. Of just over 95,000 clones listed, about 89% are singletons. The sequenced sample was peripheral blood, obtained on day 0 of AZD1222 vaccination. These receptors were obtained from an adult in good health.

This clone has a single count. The chain carries TRBV27 and TRBJ1-1; D remains ambiguous. Germline CDR1 is MNHEY and CDR2 is SMNVEV (reference sequence). CDR3 size: 14 residues. Trimming left V 10 bases short and J 2 bases short, with 17 bases between. The CDR3 bases are TGTGCCACCAAGGAAAACGGGCCTAACACTGAAGCTTTCTTT. Its protein product is CATKENGPNTEAFF.

The rearrangement links TRBV24-1 to TRBJ1-6; D might be TRBD1 (5 bases). CDR1 is KGHDR and CDR2 is SFDVKD in the germline V gene. V gave up 0 bases and J gave up 7 bases, with 6 bases separating them. CDR3 length: 14 residues. The DNA of the CDR3 is TGTGCCACCAGTGATTTGGCAGGGAATTCACCCCTCCACTTT. It codes for CATSDLAGNSPLHF.

The chain is built from TRBV9 and TRBJ1-6, with 7 bases identical to TRBD1. Germline V gene sequence: CDR1 SGDLS, CDR2 YYNGEE. This CDR3 comprises 15 residues. Trimming at V came to 1 base and at J to 8 bases, leaving 6 bases not matched to a gene. The CDR3: CASSVSGRGDSPLHF. CDR3 coding DNA: TGTGCCAGCAGCGTATCCGGCAGGGGGGATTCACCCCTCCACTTT. The whole variable domain, remainder taken from reference TRBV9 and TRBJ1-6, is DSGVTQTPKHLITATGQRVTLRCSPRSGDLSVYWYQQSLDQGLQFLIQYYNGEERAKGNILERFSAQQFPDLHSELNLSSLELGDSALYFCASSVSGRGDSPLHFGNGTRLTVT.

CDR3 nucleotides: TGCGCCAGCAGTGGGACAGGCCTCAATCAGCCCCAGCATTTT. This codes for CASSGTGLNQPQHF. The chain carries TRBV10-2 and TRBJ1-5; 7 bases are a match to TRBD1. J was trimmed by 3 bases and V by 4 bases; bases with no gene match: 3. The CDR3 is 14 residues long. Germline CDR1 is WSHSY and CDR2 is SAAADI.

This chain links TRBV6-5 with TRBJ1-1; the D gene is possibly TRBD1 (5 bases). Germline CDR1 and CDR2: MNHEY and SVGAGI. Trimming cost V 6 bases and J 1 base, with 15 bases left between them. This CDR3 contains 15 residues. The CDR3 reads CASRQTGLQNTEAFF. DNA for the CDR3: TGTGCCAGCAGACAGACGGGACTCCAGAACACTGAAGCTTTCTTT.

This rearrangement joins TRBV28 to TRBJ1-4; D possibly corresponds to TRBD1 (5 bases). Per germline, CDR1 MDHEN and CDR2 SYDVKM. CDR3 length: 14 residues. The V end was cut by 6 bases, the J end by 3 bases, with 11 bases between. Here the CDR3 DNA reads TGTGCCAGCAGCCCACAGGTTGCTAATGAAAAACTGTTTTTT. It is translated as CASSPQVANEKLFF.

The rearrangement links TRBV18 to TRBJ2-7, with TRBD2 matching 12 bases. CDR1 and CDR2 from the germline V gene are KGHSH and LQKENI. The CDR3 sequence is 16 residues long. Losses at the gene ends were 4 bases for V and 5 bases for J; bases not matched to a gene: 9. As DNA, the CDR3 is TGTGCCAGCTCACGCCCCCTAGCGGGGGGGATCCACGAGCAGTACTTC. It encodes CASSRPLAGGIHEQYF.

The chain joins TRBV2 to TRBJ1-2, with D possibly being TRBD1 (6 bases). The germline V gene has CDR1 SNHLY and CDR2 FYNNEI. The CDR3 spans 14 residues. The V gene lost 4 bases and the J gene lost 11 bases, with 20 bases spanning the gap. The CDR3 sequence is CASSGVRMKQGYTF. In DNA, the CDR3 is TGTGCCAGCAGTGGGGTCCGGATGAAACAGGGTTACACCTTC.

This chain's CDR3 is CASSLAGFNSPLHF. The DNA of the CDR3 is TGCGCCAGCAGCTTGGCCGGTTTTAATTCACCCCTCCACTTT. The chain employs TRBV5-1 and TRBJ1-6; no firm D call. This CDR3 spans 14 amino acids. CDR1 SGHRS and CDR2 YFSETQ come from the germline V gene. Between the trimmed V and J ends, which lost 0 bases and 6 bases, there was a span of 7 bases.

Worth noting for this clone: Other DNA sequences from this sample encode an identical CDR3 as well. The rearrangement joins TRBV2 to TRBJ1-5; unclear D gene. Germline-derived CDR1 and CDR2 are SNHLY and FYNNEI. The length of the CDR3 is 13 residues. Trimming removed 2 bases from V and 4 bases from J, with 6 bases in between. The CDR3 protein is CASSERENQPQHF. DNA for the CDR3: TGTGCCAGCAGTGAACGGGAGAATCAGCCCCAGCATTTT.

The chain has TRBV7-9 and TRBJ2-7; TRBD2 matches 10 bases. Germline CDR1 and CDR2: SEHNR and FQNEAQ (reference sequence). CDR3 size: 15 residues. J gave up 6 bases and V 2 bases, and 7 bases lay outside the gene matches. The CDR3 DNA reads as TGTGCCAGCAGCTTAAAAGGGACTAGCGCCGCCGAGCAGTACTTC. It encodes CASSLKGTSAAEQYF.

The chain recombines TRBV3-1 (or the pseudogene TRBV3-2) with TRBJ1-3, with D possibly TRBD1 on 5 matching bases. The V and J ends lost 2 bases and 2 bases respectively, with 7 bases between them. This CDR3 is built from 14 residues. The germline gives CDR1 LGHDT, CDR2 YNNKEL (reference sequence). CDR3 bases: TGTGCCAGCAGCCAATCGGGGCCTGGAAACACCATATATTTT. Amino acids: CASSQSGPGNTIYF.

The chain combines TRBV4-1 with TRBJ1-3, with a weak D call TRBD1 (5 bases). The CDR3 loop spans 15 amino acids. Per the germline V gene, CDR1 is MGHRA and CDR2 is YSYEKL. V was cut by 1 base and J by 4 bases, with 11 bases left in between. The CDR3 DNA reads as TGCGCCAGCAGCCAAGTTTCGGGGCTCGGAAACACCATATATTTT. Its translation: CASSQVSGLGNTIYF.

The CDR3 sequence is CASSSRVGNTEAFF. CDR3 DNA: TGTGCCAGCAGCTCCCGGGTGGGGAACACTGAAGCTTTCTTT. The rearrangement uses TRBV7-9 and TRBJ1-1; D remains ambiguous. Trimming cost V 4 bases and J 1 base, with 10 bases left between them. The length of the CDR3 is 14 residues. Germline CDR1 is SEHNR and CDR2 is FQNEAQ (reference sequence).

This sequence joins TRBV10-2 and TRBJ1-2; no definite D call. The germline CDR1 and CDR2 sequences are WSHSY and SAAADI. V was shortened by 0 bases and J by 1 base, with 9 bases between the two germline ends. This CDR3 comprises 15 residues. The CDR3 protein is CASSESGRFNYGYTF. The CDR3 bases are TGCGCCAGCAGTGAGTCGGGGAGATTTAACTATGGCTACACCTTC.

The chain uses TRBV4-3 and TRBJ1-1, with unresolved D. The CDR3 consists of 14 residues. V lost 1 base, J lost 4 bases, and 10 bases lay in between. Germline V gene data show CDR1 as LGHNA and CDR2 as YSLEER. CDR3 nucleotide sequence: TGCGCCAGCAGCCAAGTCTCTCGGAGCACTGAAGCTTTCTTT. This sequence encodes CASSQVSRSTEAFF.

This rearrangement joins TRBV13 to TRBJ1-6, with 7 bases fitting TRBD1. V shed 4 bases, J shed 9 bases, and the junction held 18 bases outside the gene matches. The CDR3 is made up of 18 amino acids. The germline CDR1 and CDR2 sequences are PRHDT and FYEKMQ (reference sequence). In DNA, the CDR3 is TGTGCCAGCAGCTACTCTCTCCTTCGGGACAGCCGTGGTTCACCCCTCCACTTT. This gives the protein CASSYSLLRDSRGSPLHF.

This clone showed up just once. This chain connects TRBV28 to TRBJ1-6; D is unresolved. The germline V and J ends were trimmed by 6 bases and 5 bases, with 14 bases remaining between them. Germline loops: CDR1 MDHEN, CDR2 SYDVKM. The CDR3 has 15 amino acids. The CDR3 reads CASRPLDKDNSPLHF. The CDR3 nucleotides read TGTGCCAGCAGACCTCTCGACAAGGATAATTCACCCCTCCACTTT.

The CDR3 sequence: CASSTGPWTGFGNTIYF. DNA for the CDR3: TGCGCCAGCAGCACCGGCCCTTGGACAGGGTTTGGAAACACCATATATTTT. The gene calls are TRBV5-1 and TRBJ1-3; 8 nucleotides line up with TRBD1. From germline, CDR1 is SGHRS and CDR2 YFSETQ. Trimming at V came to 4 bases and at J to 3 bases, leaving 12 bases not matched to a gene. The CDR3 has 17 amino acids. Using reference TRBV5-1 and TRBJ1-3 for the parts outside the CDR3, the full variable domain is KAGVTQTPRYLIKTRGQQVTLSCSPISGHRSVSWYQQTPGQGLQFLFEYFSETQRNKGNFPGRFSGRQFSNSRSEMNVSTLELGDSALYLCASSTGPWTGFGNTIYFGEGSWLTVV.

This chain connects TRBV21-1 to TRBJ2-1; TRBD1, the D gene given by the table, was not confirmed from the DNA. TRBV21-1 represents a pseudogene. The CDR3 sequence is 13 residues long. Here the CDR3 reads CASSKDRFNEQFF. The CDR3 nucleotides read TGTGCCAGCAGCAAGGACAGGTTCAATGAGCAGTTCTTC.

The chain joins TRBV2 to TRBJ1-2, with TRBD1 matching 8 bases. The germline V gene has CDR1 SNHLY and CDR2 FYNNEI. Losses at the gene ends were 4 bases for V and 4 bases for J; bases not matched to a gene: 2. The CDR3 spans 13 residues. The CDR3 coding sequence is TGTGCCAGCAGTGCGGACAGGGTCTATGGCTACACCTTC. Amino acids: CASSADRVYGYTF. Supplemented by reference TRBV2 and TRBJ1-2, the full variable domain reads EPEVTQTPSHQVTQMGQEVILRCVPISNHLYFYWYRQILGQKVEFLVSFYNNEISEKSEIFDDQFSVERPDGSNFTLKIRSTKLEDSAMYFCASSADRVYGYTFGSGTRLTVV.

This clone was recorded only once. The gene calls are TRBV30 and TRBJ2-7; the D gene is possibly TRBD2 (5 bases). Trimming shortened V by 5 bases and J by 5 bases, and 13 bases separated the two germline ends. The germline gives CDR1 GTSNPN, CDR2 SVGIG (reference sequence). This CDR3 has 12 residues. CDR3 nucleotide sequence: TGTGCCTGGTCCGGGATCCGCCACGAGCAGTACTTC. Protein product: CAWSGIRHEQYF.

The V gene is TRBV3-1 (or the pseudogene TRBV3-2), the J gene TRBJ2-1, with a tentative D call TRBD2 (6 bases). V lost 1 base and J 8 bases, leaving 18 bases between the germline ends. Per germline, CDR1 LGHDT and CDR2 YNNKEL (reference sequence). The CDR3 spans 16 residues. The DNA of the CDR3 is TGTGCCAGCAGCCAAGTAAAAACGACTAGGTTCCATGAGCAGTTCTTC. This sequence encodes CASSQVKTTRFHEQFF.

This clone occurred once. The V and J genes are TRBV18 and TRBJ1-3, with a possible D match to TRBD1 (5 bases). Trimming took off 3 bases at V and 0 bases at J, with 9 bases between the two ends. The CDR3 is 15 amino acids. From germline, CDR1 is KGHSH and CDR2 LQKENI. CDR3 in DNA: TGTGCCAGCTCACCGGGGGTGATCTCTGGAAACACCATATATTTT. This encodes CASSPGVISGNTIYF.

The chain recombines TRBV4-2 with TRBJ1-2; 12 bases align to TRBD1. Losses at the gene ends were 4 bases for V and 4 bases for J; bases not matched to a gene: 7. Germline assignment: CDR1 LGHNA and CDR2 YNFKEQ. The CDR3 is made up of 16 amino acids. CDR3 sequence: CASSRLGQGASYGYTF. DNA for the CDR3: TGTGCCAGCAGCCGATTGGGACAGGGGGCAAGCTATGGCTACACCTTC.

J is TRBJ1-6 and V is TRBV28; 8 bases are a match to TRBD1. The CDR3 spans 15 residues. Trimming at V came to 2 bases and at J to 8 bases, leaving 5 bases not matched to a gene. Germline V gene data show CDR1 as MDHEN and CDR2 as SYDVKM. The DNA of the CDR3 is TGTGCCAGCAGTTTACCCCAGACAGGGGATTCACCCCTCCACTTT. This gives the protein CASSLPQTGDSPLHF.